The next 24 T cell receptor beta chains were all read from a single sample in a study of blood T cell repertoires in COVID-19. Here immunoSEQ multiplex PCR was the method, and the copy in TCRdb shows in-frame clones only, minus some. The sample consists of roughly 140,000 clones, almost 85% of them appearing once. The sample comprised peripheral blood. These TCRs come from a man aged 45-65 years with acute or convalescent COVID-19.

A single count supports this clone. V gene TRBV10-2 combines with J gene TRBJ2-1, with D unresolved. The V gene's germline CDR1 is WSHSY and CDR2 SAAADI. V was trimmed by 8 bases and J by 9 bases, leaving 17 bases between them. The CDR3 is 13 residues long. CDR3 bases: TGCGCCAGCCGCCCAGACAATTTTGGTGAGCAGTTCTTC. Translation: CASRPDNFGEQFF.

The chain couples TRBV29-1 to TRBJ1-2, with 11 positions matching TRBD1. Germline V gives CDR1 SQVTM, CDR2 ANQGSEA. V lost 5 bases, J lost 5 bases, and 10 bases stayed unmatched. The CDR3 sequence is 15 residues long. The CDR3 is CSVHSPGTGGYGYTF. Written as DNA, the CDR3 is TGCAGCGTTCATAGCCCTGGGACAGGGGGGTATGGCTACACCTTC.

The V call is TRBV29-1, the J call TRBJ2-1; 9 bases line up with TRBD2. J gave up 10 bases and V 4 bases, and 8 bases lay outside the gene matches. CDR1 is SQVTM and CDR2 is ANQGSEA in the germline V gene. The CDR3 has 13 residues. The CDR3 coding sequence is TGCAGCGTTGTTGGGACTAGCACAGGGGAGCAGTTCTTC. Translated, it gives CSVVGTSTGEQFF.

This chain joins TRBV6-5 and TRBJ2-7, with 8 bases aligning to TRBD1. CDR1 and CDR2 from the germline V gene are MNHEY and SVGAGI. Losses at the gene ends were 0 bases for V and 2 bases for J; bases not matched to a gene: 3. The CDR3 is made up of 15 amino acids. CDR3 DNA sequence: TGTGCCAGCAGTTACTCGACAGGGGTTGCCTACGAGCAGTACTTC. Its protein is CASSYSTGVAYEQYF.

V gene TRBV6-5 combines with J gene TRBJ2-7; D possibly corresponds to TRBD1 (5 bases). CDR1 is MNHEY, CDR2 SVGAGI, per germline. Trimming took off 5 bases at V and 3 bases at J, with 17 bases between the two ends. The CDR3 runs to 15 residues. The CDR3 sequence: CASSPHRPKNYEQYF. The CDR3 bases are TGTGCCAGCAGTCCACACAGGCCTAAGAACTACGAGCAGTACTTC.

V is TRBV7-9 and J is TRBJ2-7; no definite D call. V was clipped by 2 bases and J by 2 bases, with 10 bases between them. There are 14 residues in the CDR3. CDR1 SEHNR and CDR2 FQNEAQ come from the germline V gene (reference sequence). CDR3 protein: CASSLIPGTYEQYF. The CDR3 DNA reads TGTGCCAGCAGCTTAATTCCAGGAACCTACGAGCAGTACTTC.

This rearrangement joins TRBV6-6 to TRBJ1-6; the D is unclear. Germline-derived CDR1 and CDR2 are MNHNY and SVGAGI (reference sequence). This CDR3 spans 18 amino acids. Trimming pared 6 bases from V and 0 bases from J, leaving 18 bases between. The CDR3 nucleotides are TGTGCCAGCAGCCGAGGGCCGAGCCCGAGCTCCTATAATTCACCCCTCCACTTT. Amino acids: CASSRGPSPSSYNSPLHF.

This sequence joins TRBV3-1 (or the pseudogene TRBV3-2) and TRBJ1-4; 10 nucleotides agree with TRBD1. The CDR3 length is 17 residues. Germline V gives CDR1 LGHDT, CDR2 YNNKEL (reference sequence). Trimming at V came to 2 bases and at J to 5 bases, leaving 8 bases not matched to a gene. The CDR3 bases are TGTGCCAGCAGCCAAAGATCCGGGACAGGGGAAAATGAAAAACTGTTTTTT. Residues: CASSQRSGTGENEKLFF.

This sequence joins TRBV6-5 and TRBJ1-1; D unresolved. Between the trimmed V and J ends, which lost 0 bases and 11 bases, there was a span of 16 bases. The CDR3 has 14 amino acids. CDR1 is MNHEY and CDR2 is SVGAGI in the germline V gene. The CDR3 DNA sequence: TGTGCCAGCAGTTACTCGAGAACTCCCAGGTGGGCTTTCTTT. It specifies CASSYSRTPRWAFF.

V and J are TRBV7-8 and TRBJ2-1; 12 bases agree with TRBD2. This CDR3 spans 16 amino acids. The V gene's germline CDR1 is SGHVS and CDR2 FQNEAQ. The ends lost 5 bases at V and 5 bases at J; junction bases unmatched: 7. CDR3 protein: CASSPRTSGANNEQFF. The CDR3 nucleotides are TGTGCCAGCAGCCCCCGGACTAGCGGGGCCAACAATGAGCAGTTCTTC.

J is TRBJ2-7 and V is TRBV6-5; TRBD1 aligns across 9 bases. With 5 bases clipped from V and 5 bases from J, the junction kept 7 bases outside the gene matches. Germline values: CDR1 MNHEY, CDR2 SVGAGI. This CDR3 spans 14 amino acids. CDR3 region: CASSPGTGRDEQYF. CDR3 nucleotides: TGTGCCAGCAGTCCCGGGACAGGGAGGGACGAGCAGTACTTC.

V is TRBV19 and J is TRBJ2-7, with a tentative D call TRBD2 (6 bases). The CDR3 is 15 amino acids. Germline V CDR1 and CDR2: LNHDA, SQIVND (reference sequence). Trimming stripped 5 bases from V and 3 bases from J, with 17 bases between. As DNA, the CDR3 is TGTGCCAGTAGTCCCCTGGGGGGATCCGTCTACGAGCAGTACTTC. Amino acids: CASSPLGGSVYEQYF.

This chain connects TRBV19 to TRBJ1-5; possible D gene TRBD1, 6 bases. Germline values: CDR1 LNHDA, CDR2 SQIVND (reference sequence). Between the trimmed V and J ends, which lost 3 bases and 3 bases, there was a span of 12 bases. The CDR3 is made up of 15 amino acids. The CDR3 bases are TGTGCCAGTAGTATTGGAGACAGGCTCAATCAGCCCCAGCATTTT. Translating it yields CASSIGDRLNQPQHF.

This clone is a singleton in its sample. This sequence joins TRBV6-5 and TRBJ1-2, with D perhaps matching TRBD1 (6 bases). The germline CDR1 and CDR2 sequences are MNHEY and SVGAGI. The CDR3 has 14 amino acids. Trimming shortened V by 8 bases and J by 0 bases, and 13 bases separated the two germline ends. CDR3 sequence: CASHRGGSNYGYTF. The CDR3 region has the DNA TGTGCCAGCCACCGAGGGGGATCTAACTATGGCTACACCTTC.

About this clone: Additional DNA sequences in this sample encode the identical CDR3. The V and J genes are TRBV5-1 and TRBJ1-5; 10 nucleotides line up with TRBD1. Germline V gene data show CDR1 as SGHRS and CDR2 as YFSETQ. The junction had 4 bases not matched to a gene; V was cut back by 3 bases and J by 4 bases. The CDR3 covers 15 residues. CDR3 DNA: TGCGCCAGCAGCTCAGGACAGGGGGAAAATCAGCCCCAGCATTTT. It yields the protein CASSSGQGENQPQHF.

This sequence joins TRBV28 and TRBJ2-3; D not certain. Germline V gene lookup returns CDR1 MDHEN and CDR2 SYDVKM. The CDR3 sequence is 15 residues long. With 7 bases removed from V and 0 bases from J, the gap between germline ends came to 14 bases. CDR3 in DNA: TGTGCCAGCATCACCAGCCCCGGGAGCACAGATACGCAGTATTTT. It is translated as CASITSPGSTDTQYF.

The chain joins TRBV4-1 to TRBJ2-7; the match to TRBD1 covers 10 bases. The V segment lost 0 bases and the J segment 1 base; nucleotides outside the gene matches: 9. CDR1 is MGHRA, CDR2 YSYEKL, per germline. The CDR3 has 18 residues. CDR3: CASSQDSRTGGNSYEQYF. CDR3 DNA sequence: TGCGCCAGCAGCCAAGATTCCAGGACAGGGGGAAATTCCTACGAGCAGTACTTC.

The rearrangement joins TRBV7-2 to TRBJ1-2; TRBD1 might be the D (5 bases). V lost 5 bases and J lost 4, with 17 bases in between. The CDR3 has 15 residues. Germline CDR1 SGHTA, CDR2 FQGNSA. The DNA of the CDR3 is TGTGCCAGCAGCGTCTCTCAGGGATCGGGCTATGGCTACACCTTC. It yields the protein CASSVSQGSGYGYTF.

This clone was seen once. The chain combines TRBV6-6 with TRBJ1-5; D call uncertain. This CDR3 is 16 amino acids long. Germline V CDR1 and CDR2: MNHNY, SVGAGI (reference sequence). The V end lost 5 bases, the J end lost 1 base, and 15 bases lay between the germline ends. CDR3: CASSPMIDGSNQPQHF. DNA of the CDR3: TGTGCCAGCAGTCCGATGATCGACGGGAGCAATCAGCCCCAGCATTTT.

V and J are TRBV4-1 and TRBJ1-4; TRBD1 matches at 8 bases. The CDR3 is 16 amino acids. Germline CDR1 is MGHRA and CDR2 is YSYEKL. V dropped 1 base and J dropped 7; count of bases not matched to a gene: 8. CDR3 residues: CASSQGFQGASEKLFF. CDR3 sequence (DNA): TGCGCCAGCAGCCAAGGTTTCCAGGGGGCTTCTGAAAAACTGTTTTTT.

The chain is built from TRBV12-5 and TRBJ1-1, with 7 bases identical to TRBD1. Germline values: CDR1 LGHNT, CDR2 FRNRAP. This CDR3 region has 16 residues. The V segment lost 0 bases and the J segment 8 bases; nucleotides outside the gene matches: 12. CDR3 amino acids: CASGLVGATGKIEAFF. CDR3 nucleotide sequence: TGTGCTAGTGGTTTGGTTGGAGCGACAGGGAAAATAGAAGCTTTCTTT. The whole variable domain, remainder taken from reference TRBV12-5 and TRBJ1-1, is DARVTQTPRHKVTEMGQEVTMRCQPILGHNTVFWYRQTMMQGLELLAYFRNRAPLDDSGMPKDRFSAEMPDATLATLKIQPSEPRDSAVYFCASGLVGATGKIEAFFGQGTRLTVV.

In this sample, this clone turned up once. The chain combines TRBV11-2 with TRBJ2-7; 8 nucleotides line up with TRBD2. CDR1 and CDR2 from the germline V gene are SGHAT and FQNNGV. J was trimmed by 4 bases and V by 5 bases; bases with no gene match: 10. The CDR3 runs to 15 residues. The CDR3, as DNA: TGTGCCAGCAGCGCCCGCCTGCGGGAGGATTACGAGCAGTACTTC. Amino acid sequence: CASSARLREDYEQYF.

V usage is TRBV5-1 and J usage is TRBJ2-7; a weak D match, TRBD1 (6 bases). V lost 1 base to trimming and J lost 2 bases, with 10 bases between them. Germline CDR1 and CDR2: SGHRS and YFSETQ. The CDR3 extends over 14 amino acids. The CDR3 region has the DNA TGCGCCAGCAGCTTGTTACAGGGAACCTACGAGCAGTACTTC. This sequence encodes CASSLLQGTYEQYF.

The V call is TRBV14, the J call TRBJ2-4; 7 bases are a match to TRBD1. The CDR3 length is 15 residues. CDR1 is SGHDN, CDR2 FVKESK, per germline. V shed 4 bases and J 1 base; nucleotides not matched to a gene: 4. The DNA for the CDR3 is TGTGCCAGCAGCCTAACAGGGGTGGCCAAAAACATTCAGTACTTC. Its translation: CASSLTGVAKNIQYF.